Listed below are T cell receptor beta chains from one sample, sequenced in a study of cytomegalovirus exposure and HLA in healthy donors. Assay: immunoSEQ multiplex PCR; the TCRdb copy retains only in-frame clones and omits some. Of under 200,000 clones listed, 81% were seen once; the top ten hold around 3.5%. Sequencing was performed on PBMCs. The receptors derive from a man between 35 and 55 years old in good health and CMV-seropositive. The CDR3 runs from the conserved cysteine through the conserved F or W. A D gene is named only where the DNA matches it firmly. Part of the rows lack a size; the others show once, few, many or a class for expanded clones.

D gene: TRBD1
clone size: once
V gene: TRBV25-1
J gene: TRBJ2-7
CDR3 length: 13
CDR3 protein: CASSEDRAYEQYF
CDR3 DNA: TGTGCCAGCAGTGAGGACAGGGCCTACGAGCAGTACTTC

D gene: .
clone size: .
V gene: TRBV9
J gene: TRBJ1-2
CDR3 length: 13
CDR3 protein: CASSPSSFYGYTF
CDR3 DNA: TGTGCCAGCAGCCCCTCTAGCTTCTATGGCTACACCTTC

D gene: TRBD2
clone size: .
V gene: TRBV30
J gene: TRBJ2-5
CDR3 length: 15
CDR3 protein: CAWRSGLAGGETQYF
CDR3 DNA: TGTGCCTGGAGGTCGGGACTAGCGGGAGGAGAGACCCAGTACTTC

D gene: .
clone size: .
V gene: TRBV25-1
J gene: TRBJ2-1
CDR3 length: 16
CDR3 protein: CASSDFSQGSYNEQFF
CDR3 DNA: TGTGCCAGCAGTGACTTTTCACAGGGTTCCTACAATGAGCAGTTCTTC

D gene: TRBD2
clone size: .
V gene: TRBV27
J gene: TRBJ2-1
CDR3 length: 14
CDR3 protein: CASLAGGVRNEQFF
CDR3 DNA: TGTGCCAGTTTAGCGGGAGGGGTTCGGAATGAGCAGTTCTTC

D gene: .
clone size: .
V gene: TRBV5-1
J gene: TRBJ2-7
CDR3 length: 13
CDR3 protein: CASSFTSSYEQYF
CDR3 DNA: TGCGCCAGCAGCTTCACCAGCTCCTACGAGCAGTACTTC

D gene: TRBD1
clone size: .
V gene: TRBV30
J gene: TRBJ1-1
CDR3 length: 14
CDR3 protein: CAWSMTGLGTEAFF
CDR3 DNA: TGTGCCTGGAGCATGACAGGGTTAGGCACTGAAGCTTTCTTT

D gene: .
clone size: few
V gene: TRBV7-8
J gene: TRBJ1-1
CDR3 length: 14
CDR3 protein: CASSLAGGSTEAFF
CDR3 DNA: TGTGCCAGCAGCTTAGCAGGAGGGAGCACTGAAGCTTTCTTT

D gene: .
clone size: .
V gene: TRBV7-2
J gene: TRBJ2-7
CDR3 length: 16
CDR3 protein: CASSPSPGYTPGEQYF
CDR3 DNA: TGTGCCAGCAGCCCATCCCCGGGATATACTCCCGGCGAGCAGTACTTC

D gene: .
clone size: .
V gene: TRBV5-4
J gene: TRBJ2-6
CDR3 length: 15
CDR3 protein: CASILRGTGANVLTF
CDR3 DNA: TGTGCCAGCATCTTAAGGGGGACTGGGGCCAACGTCCTGACTTTC

D gene: .
clone size: .
V gene: TRBV11-2
J gene: TRBJ1-2
CDR3 length: 14
CDR3 protein: CASSPLWGDYGYTF
CDR3 DNA: TGTGCCAGCAGCCCACTCTGGGGGGACTATGGCTACACCTTC

D gene: TRBD2
clone size: .
V gene: TRBV10-3
J gene: TRBJ2-1
CDR3 length: 17
CDR3 protein: CAISAKKTSGANNEQFF
CDR3 DNA: TGTGCCATCAGTGCCAAAAAAACTAGCGGGGCCAACAATGAGCAGTTCTTC